A single sample is the source of the 31 T cell receptor beta chains below, sequenced in a study of T cells in women clearing cervical HPV infection (dated by TCRdb to the late 2010s). The library was prepared using the immunoSEQ multiplex PCR assay. As stored in TCRdb, this immuneACCESS dataset retains in-frame rearrangements with V and J assigned. A fraction of the clones does not appear; measured against another copy, unresolved V genes explain less than half of the discrepancy, and the remainder lacks a known reason. The table for this sample records 25,000 to 35,000 clones. About 8% of the sample belongs to the ten largest clones. The sequenced sample consisted of blood buffy coat. All receptors derive from a woman between 18 and 69 years old with a cervical HPV16 infection that either progressed to CIN3+ or cleared (not recorded which).

With respect to this clone: The read ends 3 residues shy of where the CDR3 ends; the end is completed using the germline J gene. The chain uses TRBV28 and TRBJ2-7; 9 nucleotides match TRBD2. The CDR3 is made up of 15 amino acids. Unmatched junction bases numbered 3, after V lost 3 bases and J lost 0 bases. Germline V gene lookup returns CDR1 MDHEN and CDR2 SYDVKM. The CDR3 loop reads CASSFPLAGSYEQYF. CDR3 bases read: TGTGCCAGCAGTTTCCCACTAGCGGGCTCCTACGAG.

Of note for this clone: Read sequence stops 3 residues before the CDR3 end, and the germline J gene provides the missing end. J is TRBJ2-4 and V is TRBV20-1; 9 bases fit TRBD2. Germline V gene lookup returns CDR1 DFQATT and CDR2 SNEGSKA (reference sequence). This CDR3 is built from 14 residues. After removal of 3 bases from V and 8 bases from J, the junction contained 8 bases not matched to a gene. CDR3 bases read: TGCAGTGCTAGGGGCGGGGGGGCCGTGGACATT. This sequence encodes CSARGGGAVDI. The whole CDR3 is CSARGGGAVDIQYF.

Concerning this clone: From the germline J gene comes the end of the CDR3, since the read stops 3 residues before it. V gene TRBV10-2 combines with J gene TRBJ2-1, with TRBD2 matching 12 bases. The V gene end was trimmed by 6 bases and the J gene end by 9 bases; junction bases not matched to a gene: 3. Germline values: CDR1 WSHSY, CDR2 SAAADI. This CDR3 has 13 amino acids. CDR3 region: CASRPGLAGEQFF. The sequenced CDR3 bases are TGCGCCAGCAGACCGGGACTAGCGGGTGAG.

In regard to this clone: With the read ending 3 residues before the CDR3 end, the germline J gene is used to fill in that end. The gene calls are TRBV7-3 and TRBJ2-3; D unclear. V shed 2 bases and J shed 5 bases, with 14 bases lying between them. Germline CDR1 SGHTA, CDR2 FQGTGA. This CDR3 is 15 amino acids long. CDR3 DNA, as far as it was read: TGTGCCAGCAGCTTAGGTGGGCCCTCCGGAGATACG. It encodes CASSLGGPSGDT. The whole CDR3 is CASSLGGPSGDTQYF.

In regard to this clone: The read is 3 residues too short to cover the CDR3 end, so that end is filled in from the germline J gene. V usage is TRBV2 and J usage is TRBJ2-5; maybe TRBD2 (6 bases). Trimming pared 7 bases from V and 1 base from J, leaving 10 bases between. Germline-derived CDR1 and CDR2 are SNHLY and FYNNEI. The CDR3 consists of 13 residues. The sequenced CDR3 bases are TGTGCCAGCATGCGGGGTTTCCAAGAGACC. Amino acid sequence: CASMRGFQET. The whole CDR3 region reads CASMRGFQETQYF.

A word on this clone: The read falls 3 residues short of the CDR3 end, and the missing part is taken from the germline J gene. The V gene is TRBV18, the J gene TRBJ2-2; TRBD1 might be the D (5 bases). Trimming shortened V by 4 bases and J by 2 bases, and 11 bases separated the two germline ends. From germline, CDR1 is KGHSH and CDR2 LQKENI. The CDR3 runs 15 residues. Partial CDR3 DNA: TGTGCCAGCTCACGGCAGGGCAGTAACACCGGGGAG. This gives the protein CASSRQGSNTGE. The whole CDR3 sequence is CASSRQGSNTGELFF.

Note on this clone: The CDR3 end is not reached by the read, which stops 3 residues before it; the germline J gene fills it in. The V and J genes are TRBV2 and TRBJ2-2; a possible D gene is TRBD1 (6 bases). CDR3 length equals 12 residues. Trimming cost V 6 bases and J 7 bases, with 9 bases left between them. Germline V gene data show CDR1 as SNHLY and CDR2 as FYNNEI. The CDR3 bases that were read are TGTGCCAGCAGACAGGGCTACGGGGAG. Its protein is CASRQGYGE. The CDR3 as a whole reads CASRQGYGELFF.

Considering frequency, this clone is medium-sized. Sequencing ends 3 residues short of the CDR3 end; the germline J gene provides the rest. V and J are TRBV19 and TRBJ1-5, with TRBD1 matching 7 bases. Germline loops: CDR1 LNHDA, CDR2 SQIVND (reference sequence). Germline trimming cut 7 bases from V and 0 bases from J; bases unmatched to any gene: 3. The CDR3 is made up of 14 amino acids. The CDR3 bases that were read are TGTGCCAGTATGGGACAGTTTAGCAATCAGCCC. Protein sequence: CASMGQFSNQP. From start to end, the CDR3 is CASMGQFSNQPQHF.

With respect to this clone: The read stops 3 residues short of the end of the CDR3; the missing end is completed from the germline J gene. The chain uses TRBV15 and TRBJ2-3, with 7 bases matching TRBD1. The J segment lost 2 bases and the V segment lost 3 bases, leaving 5 bases of the junction unmatched. Per germline, CDR1 LNHNV and CDR2 YYDKDF (reference sequence). This CDR3 contains 15 residues. The CDR3 here is CATSRGQIDTDTQYF. CDR3 bases read: TGTGCCACCAGCAGGGGACAGATTGACACAGATACG. Looking up the rest from reference TRBV15 and TRBJ2-3 gives the full variable domain: DAMVIQNPRYQVTQFGKPVTLSCSQTLNHNVMYWYQQKSSQAPKLLFHYYDKDFNNEADTPDNFQSRRPNTSFCFLDIRSPGLGDTAMYLCATSRGQIDTDTQYFGPGTRLTVL.

Worth noting for this clone: The observed sequence ends 3 residues before the CDR3 terminus, with the missing tail filled in from the germline J gene. The V and J genes are TRBV2 and TRBJ1-1; D gene ambiguous. The length of the CDR3 is 12 residues. CDR1 is SNHLY, CDR2 FYNNEI, per germline. The sequenced CDR3 bases are TGTGCCAGCAGTGATCACAGCCTTAAA. Protein sequence: CASSDHSLK. The full CDR3 protein reads CASSDHSLKAFF.

A note on this clone: The DNA ends 3 residues before the CDR3 does, and the rest of the CDR3 is filled in from the germline J gene. V usage is TRBV28 and J usage is TRBJ2-5; 11 bases align to TRBD2. Trimming took 3 bases from V and 1 from J; bases not matched to a gene: 7. CDR3 length: 17 amino acids. CDR1 and CDR2 (germline): MDHEN, SYDVKM. Incomplete CDR3 DNA: TGTGCCAGCAGTTTGAACCGACTAGCGGGACCCCAAGAGACC. Its translation is CASSLNRLAGPQET. The whole CDR3 protein is CASSLNRLAGPQETQYF.

Concerning this clone: From the germline J gene comes the end of the CDR3, since the read stops 3 residues before it. The V call is TRBV20-1, the J call TRBJ1-5; no clear D. V was trimmed by 3 bases and J by 6 bases, leaving 15 bases between them. Germline-derived CDR1 and CDR2 are DFQATT and SNEGSKA (reference sequence). The CDR3 spans 14 residues. The sequenced CDR3 bases are TGCAGTGCTAGCGCGGGGTATGGTAGTCAGCCC. It yields the protein CSASAGYGSQP. The entire CDR3 protein is CSASAGYGSQPQHF.

Details on this clone: The read ends 3 residues shy of where the CDR3 ends; the end is completed using the germline J gene. The chain has TRBV5-1 and TRBJ1-1; D is perhaps TRBD1 (5 bases). Germline V gene lookup returns CDR1 SGHRS and CDR2 YFSETQ. V lost 4 bases, J lost 5 bases, and 18 bases lay in between. The CDR3 length is 15 residues. The CDR3 loop is CASSMSVGAVTEAFF. The CDR3 bases that were read are TGCGCCAGCAGCATGTCGGTAGGGGCGGTAACTGAA.

On this clone itself: The read terminates 3 residues before the CDR3 end, so the remaining end is supplied by the germline J gene. The rearrangement joins TRBV24-1 to TRBJ2-1; 9 nucleotides line up with TRBD2. The V and J ends lost 6 bases and 6 bases, in that order; junction bases with no gene match: 2. This CDR3 contains 13 residues. Germline assignment: CDR1 KGHDR and CDR2 SFDVKD. CDR3 bases read: TGTGCCACCAGTCGAGCGGGGGGCAATGAG. Translated, it gives CATSRAGGNE. The full-length CDR3 reads as CATSRAGGNEQFF.

As regards this clone: The missing CDR3 end, 3 residues past where the read stops, is filled in from the germline J gene. The chain couples TRBV20-1 to TRBJ1-2, with D perhaps TRBD1 (6 bases). CDR1 is DFQATT and CDR2 is SNEGSKA in the germline V gene (reference sequence). The CDR3 runs to 11 residues. The DNA read from the CDR3 is TGCAGTGCTGGTTACAGGGACGAC. Its translation is CSAGYRDD. The complete CDR3 reads CSAGYRDDYTF.

In the case of this clone: The observed sequence ends 3 residues before the CDR3 terminus, with the missing tail filled in from the germline J gene. This chain connects TRBV7-6 to TRBJ2-1; tentative D call: TRBD2 (6 bases). V lost 0 bases, J lost 6 bases, and 21 bases lay in between. The CDR3 is 18 amino acids. Germline loops: CDR1 SGHVS, CDR2 FNYEAQ. CDR3 DNA, as far as it was read: TGTGCCAGCAGCTTAGCGGCACCACGGGGACTGAGCTCCAATGAG. It encodes CASSLAAPRGLSSNE. The whole CDR3 protein reads CASSLAAPRGLSSNEQFF. The entire variable domain, with the rest obtained from reference TRBV7-6 and TRBJ2-1, is as follows: GAGVSQSPRYKVTKRGQDVALRCDPISGHVSLYWYRQALGQGPEFLTYFNYEAQQDKSGLPNDRFSAERPEGSISTLTIQRTEQRDSAMYRCASSLAAPRGLSSNEQFFGPGTRLTVL.

As concerns this clone: The observed sequence ends 3 residues before the CDR3 terminus, with the missing tail filled in from the germline J gene. The chain employs TRBV2 and TRBJ1-4; D remains unclear. This CDR3 comprises 11 residues. Germline V gene sequence: CDR1 SNHLY, CDR2 FYNNEI. The CDR3 is CASHYFSKLFF. Incomplete CDR3 DNA: TGTGCCAGCCATTACTTCTCTAAA.

Notes on this clone: The DNA ends 3 residues before the CDR3 does, and the rest of the CDR3 is filled in from the germline J gene. The chain employs TRBV6-4 and TRBJ2-3; TRBD2 matches 10 bases. The CDR3 sequence is 16 residues long. Trimming removed 6 bases from V and 1 base from J; junction bases left unmatched: 7. Germline CDR1 reads MRHNA; CDR2 reads SNTAGT. The CDR3 is CASSPTGTSGTDTQYF. The CDR3 DNA, read in part, is TGTGCCAGCAGCCCCACCGGGACTAGCGGCACAGATACG.

Of note for this clone: The read stops 3 residues short of the end of the CDR3; the missing end is completed from the germline J gene. The chain recombines TRBV6-1 with TRBJ2-2, with D uncertain. Germline loops: CDR1 MNHNS, CDR2 SASEGT. This CDR3 is built from 15 residues. Trimming shortened V by 0 bases and J by 5 bases, and 10 bases separated the two germline ends. CDR3 DNA, as far as it was read: TGTGCCAGCAGTGAAGCAGAGCCAGGAACCGGGGAG. Protein: CASSEAEPGTGE. The entire CDR3 reads CASSEAEPGTGELFF.

The CDR3: CASSLDTISDYTF. Incomplete CDR3 DNA: TGTGCCAGCAGCTTGGACACTATCTCCGAC. The chain combines TRBV7-3 with TRBJ1-2; D may be TRBD1 (5 bases). The read terminates 3 residues ahead of where the CDR3 ends, so the germline J gene completes it. The germline CDR1 and CDR2 sequences are SGHTA and FQGTGA. The CDR3 length is 13 residues.

Turning to this clone: The observed sequence ends 3 residues before the CDR3 terminus, with the missing tail filled in from the germline J gene. The chain employs TRBV20-1 and TRBJ2-7, with 9 bases that match TRBD2. Germline V lookup: CDR1 DFQATT, CDR2 SNEGSKA (reference sequence). J was trimmed by 2 bases and V by 5 bases; bases with no gene match: 10. The CDR3 covers 15 residues. The CDR3 bases that were read are TGCAGTGCTGCAACCTTAGCGGGAGATCCCTACGAG. It is translated as CSAATLAGDPYE. The whole CDR3 protein reads CSAATLAGDPYEQYF.

About this clone itself: The CDR3 is cut off 3 residues early in the read; its end comes from the germline J gene. This rearrangement joins TRBV7-9 to TRBJ1-2, with 9 positions matching TRBD1. The V and J ends lost 2 bases and 6 bases, in that order; junction bases with no gene match: 4. This CDR3 contains 14 residues. CDR1 is SEHNR and CDR2 is FQNEAQ in the germline V gene (reference sequence). The CDR3 spells CASSLPGQGDGYTF. The sequenced CDR3 bases are TGTGCCAGCAGCTTACCGGGACAGGGAGATGGC. The entire variable domain, with the rest obtained from reference TRBV7-9 and TRBJ1-2, is as follows: DTGVSQNPRHKITKRGQNVTFRCDPISEHNRLYWYRQTLGQGPEFLTYFQNEAQLEKSRLLSDRFSAERPKGSFSTLEIQRTEQGDSAMYLCASSLPGQGDGYTFGSGTRLTVV.

Details on this clone: Read sequence stops 3 residues before the CDR3 end, and the germline J gene provides the missing end. The J gene is TRBJ2-1, the V gene TRBV30, with TRBD2 matching 10 bases. Trimming took 0 bases from V and 8 from J; bases not matched to a gene: 7. The CDR3 covers 15 residues. Germline V CDR1 and CDR2: GTSNPN, SVGIG (reference sequence). Partial CDR3 DNA: TGTGCCTGGAGTGTAAAGCGGGGGGGCCTAGATGAG. Its protein is CAWSVKRGGLDE. The CDR3 reads in full as CAWSVKRGGLDEQFF.

Regarding this clone: The CDR3 extends 3 residues past the end of the read, so its final part is completed from the germline J gene. This chain uses TRBV6-1 with TRBJ1-2; 9 positions match TRBD1. V shed 3 bases, J shed 4 bases, and the junction held 6 bases outside the gene matches. There are 15 residues in the CDR3. The germline gives CDR1 MNHNS, CDR2 SASEGT. CDR3 region: CASSDGTGRGYGYTF. The CDR3 DNA, read in part, is TGTGCCAGCAGTGATGGGACAGGGCGGGGCTATGGC.

A note on this clone: The read terminates 3 residues ahead of where the CDR3 ends, so the germline J gene completes it. V and J are TRBV5-1 and TRBJ1-6; possible D gene TRBD1, 6 bases. Germline V gene lookup returns CDR1 SGHRS and CDR2 YFSETQ. V lost 3 bases, J lost 0 bases, and 10 bases lay in between. This CDR3 has 16 residues. The CDR3 sequence is CASSSQGSSYNSPLHF. The DNA read from the CDR3 is TGCGCCAGCAGCTCCCAGGGGAGCTCCTATAATTCACCC.

With respect to this clone: The read ends 3 residues before the CDR3 terminus; that terminus is restored from the germline J gene. The chain combines TRBV7-9 with TRBJ1-2, with D uncertain. Germline V gives CDR1 SEHNR, CDR2 FQNEAQ (reference sequence). The CDR3 is made up of 14 amino acids. CDR3 sequence reads: CASSRSDTSYGYTF. Partial CDR3 DNA: TGTGCCAGCAGCCGCTCAGATACGTCCTACGGG.

Concerning this clone: The sequence runs out 3 residues before the end of the CDR3; the remainder is reconstructed from the germline J gene. V is TRBV12-3 or TRBV12-4 and J is TRBJ2-3, with 11 bases lining up with TRBD2. This CDR3 has 16 amino acids. Trimming took 6 bases from V and 2 from J; bases not matched to a gene: 7. CDR3 DNA (partial): TGTGCCAGCAGCAATAGCGGGGGGGAATTCACAGATACG. Its translation is CASSNSGGEFTDT. The whole CDR3 protein reads CASSNSGGEFTDTQYF.

A word on this clone: The read falls 3 residues short of the CDR3 end, and the missing part is taken from the germline J gene. V and J are TRBV30 and TRBJ1-5, with TRBD1 matching 7 bases. This CDR3 spans 15 amino acids. Losses at the gene ends were 1 base for V and 4 bases for J; bases not matched to a gene: 7. CDR1 is GTSNPN and CDR2 is SVGIG in the germline V gene (reference sequence). Incomplete CDR3 DNA: TGTGCCTGGAGTGAGGGGGCCTCACTTAATCAGCCC. Encoded protein: CAWSEGASLNQP. The full-length CDR3 reads as CAWSEGASLNQPQHF.

With regard to this clone: The CDR3 end falls 3 residues outside the read, so it is completed with the germline J gene. The sample carries other DNA sequences with the same CDR3. The V and J genes are TRBV7-3 and TRBJ2-3; D may be TRBD1 (7 bases). Trimming stripped 5 bases from V and 5 bases from J, with 17 bases between. The CDR3 length is 15 residues. Per the germline V gene, CDR1 is SGHTA and CDR2 is FQGTGA. Incomplete CDR3 DNA: TGTGCCAGCAGCCCAGGGGGAGGCGGAGGAGATACG. Protein: CASSPGGGGGDT. The complete CDR3 sequence is CASSPGGGGGDTQYF.

Worth noting for this clone: From the germline J gene comes the end of the CDR3, since the read stops 3 residues before it. This sequence joins TRBV7-3 and TRBJ1-1; possible D gene TRBD1, 5 bases. The CDR3 covers 18 residues. Per germline, CDR1 SGHTA and CDR2 FQGTGA. Trimming removed 5 bases at V and 1 base at J, with 23 bases between. The sequenced CDR3 bases are TGTGCCAGCAGCCCCTTTCACGGGCCAACGAGGGGGAACACTGAA. Encoded protein: CASSPFHGPTRGNTE. The complete CDR3 sequence is CASSPFHGPTRGNTEAFF. Complete variable domain (other parts from reference TRBV7-3 and TRBJ1-1): GAGVSQTPSNKVTEKGKYVELRCDPISGHTALYWYRQSLGQGPEFLIYFQGTGAADDSGLPNDRFFAVRPEGSVSTLKIQRTERGDSAVYLCASSPFHGPTRGNTEAFFGQGTRLTVV.

As concerns this clone: With the read ending 3 residues before the CDR3 end, the germline J gene is used to fill in that end. The chain has TRBV2 and TRBJ2-1; 13 positions match TRBD2. Germline assignment: CDR1 SNHLY and CDR2 FYNNEI. CDR3 length: 17 residues. The trim removed 10 bases at V and 1 base at J, leaving 10 bases unmatched. The CDR3 reads CATRGLAGSGSYNEQFF. CDR3 DNA (partial): TGTGCCACCAGGGGACTAGCGGGGTCTGGGTCCTACAATGAG.